What follows describes a single TCR beta chain. The antigen it recognizes is unknown. Nothing much larger sits one base from this clone, and base qualities are not available. The immunoSEQ Assay, which uses bias-controlled multiplex PCR amplification of genomic DNA, was used to profile TCRbeta CDR3 regions. In the paper's pipeline: The absolute abundance of each unique TCRbeta CDR3 region was quantified after sequences were collapsed and filtered. Two models were used to test differential abundance: a binomial model (Fisher-equivalent) and a beta-binomial model that adds time-dependent variance fitted from healthy donors. Clones with fewer than 5 combined templates were excluded, and clones with Benjamini-Hochberg FDR below 0.01 were called differentially abundant. The form v = (b*log(k)+a)^2 was used to model beta-binomial variance as a function of total template count across the two samples. The source is immuneACCESS, and TCRdb retained only in-frame sequences with V and J called. Part of the clones is not carried over; for the studies checked, unresolved V genes explain less than half of this, and the remainder is unexplained. V and J calls and clone size come straight from that table; D and trimming were deduced from the DNA. This sample has tens of thousands of clones in its table, and approximately 90% of those were observed once. The ten biggest clones cover around a fifth of the sample.

No immune events, such as infections, were documented for the healthy donors during the collection period. Time-dependent variance in a beta-binomial model of T-cell clone differential abundance was calibrated using healthy-donor blood repertoires as a training cohort. The training cohort comprised approximately 10 healthy donors, 3 female and 7 male. On average the donors were around 41 years old, and their ages spanned roughly 29 to 64 years. Whole blood, obtained from a commercial supplier, was collected from each healthy donor at three time points spaced around 13 days apart. For immunosequencing, genomic DNA was extracted from unsorted whole blood. CDR1 and CDR2, per the germline V gene, are LGHNA and YNFKEQ. A distance of 19 bases separates the germline ends of V and J, which lose 4 bases and 1 base respectively. Its CDR3 holds 17 amino acids, cysteine through phenylalanine. Of the read, only the CDR3 DNA is kept; its 51 bases are in frame from base 1.

This record comes from a study of identifying expanded T cells in peripheral blood (dated by TCRdb to about 2019). Study-level background: Technical replicates were generated by sequencing separate aliquots of the same genomic DNA pool, and four replicates were compared pairwise.

Results the study describes overall, beyond this receptor: The beta-binomial model significantly reduced the number of clones called differentially abundant and the false-positive rate across all healthy-donor time intervals. The authors expected biological variance in healthy repertoires might increase further over much longer intervals such as months to years. Around 1.2 differentially abundant clones were flagged by the binomial model between technical replicates, whereas about 15 and 18 were flagged over roughly two weeks and four weeks, respectively. Across all healthy donors, variance in clone template counts between approximately two-week samples was found to increase significantly with total template count.

The sequenced material came from blood. The chain was built from TRBV4-2 and TRBJ1-2; a tentative D call is TRBD1 (5 bases match). The source of this sequence is a person aged 18-70 years in good health. The CDR3: CASSPVAGDRLNYGYTF. The nucleotide sequence reads as follows: TGTGCCAGCAGCCCGGTAGCTGGGGACCGACTTAACTATGGCTACACCTTC.